Presented here are 24 T cell receptor beta chains from one specimen sequenced in a study of blood T cells in healthy people across ages. Sample-barcoded 5' priming and a J-beta primer mix drove a second PCR of roughly 7 to 11 cycles. TCRdb reprocessed the 5' RACE reads via MiXCR and lists one record per CDR3 protein. This sample yields roughly 1.5 million distinct CDR3 sequences, of which 42% are seen a single time; just over 4% belongs to the top ten. The sequencing sample was made of blood. All receptors derive from a young woman in good health.

The J gene is TRBJ2-3, the V gene TRBV9; no reliable D call. The CDR3 spans 15 residues. V gave up 0 bases and J gave up 2 bases, with 10 bases separating them. The germline gives CDR1 SGDLS, CDR2 YYNGEE. In nucleotides, the CDR3 is TGTGCCAGCAGCGTAGACCACCAAGCCACAGATACGCAGTATTTT. Its translation: CASSVDHQATDTQYF.

The chain links TRBV27 to TRBJ2-3, with 7 bases identical to TRBD1. Per germline, CDR1 MNHEY and CDR2 SMNVEV (reference sequence). With V trimmed by 10 bases and J by 2 bases, 15 bases remained unmatched. The CDR3 contains 16 residues. The CDR3 DNA is TGTGCCACCCGCCAGGGGGACACACACCTCACAGATACGCAGTATTTT. Protein sequence: CATRQGDTHLTDTQYF.

A note on this clonotype: A junction end diverges from the germline sequence, so it may reflect a read error. The chain uses TRBV27 and TRBJ2-7; the D call may be TRBD1 or TRBD2 (6 bases each). The CDR3 is made up of 15 amino acids. Germline lookup yields CDR1 MNHEY and CDR2 SMNVEV (reference sequence). This chain's CDR3 is CACSPRGLGSYEQYF. In DNA, the CDR3 is TGTGCCTGCAGCCCCCGGGGGCTCGGCTCCTACGAGCAGTACTTC.

This clonotype was seen more than once but under ten times. V is TRBV7-2 and J is TRBJ2-7; 7 bases fit TRBD1. The V gene's germline CDR1 is SGHTA and CDR2 FQGNSA. J was trimmed by 4 bases and V by 3 bases; bases with no gene match: 6. The CDR3 loop spans 14 amino acids. CDR3 amino acids: CASSLGDRLYEQYF. In DNA, the CDR3 is TGTGCCAGCAGCTTGGGGGACAGACTTTACGAGCAGTACTTC.

Concerning this clonotype: The germline gene is not matched at one end of the junction; a read error may be the cause. J is TRBJ2-2 and V is TRBV7-7; TRBD2 matches at 7 bases. The CDR3 has 14 amino acids. Germline lookup yields CDR1 SSHAT and CDR2 FNYEAQ (reference sequence). CDR3 DNA sequence: TGTGCTAGCAGCTTCGCGGGAGAGGCCGGGGAGCTGTTTTTT. This translates into CASSFAGEAGELFF. Complete variable domain (other parts from reference TRBV7-7 and TRBJ2-2): GAGVSQSPRYKVTKRGQDVTLRCDPISSHATLYWYQQALGQGPEFLTYFNYEAQPDKSGLPSDRFSAERPEGSISTLTIQRTEQRDSAMYRCASSFAGEAGELFFGEGSRLTVL.

This clonotype showed up many times. The gene calls are TRBV7-2 and TRBJ2-7; TRBD1 might be the D (5 bases). Trimming took off 5 bases at V and 0 bases at J, with 11 bases between the two ends. The CDR3 has 14 residues. CDR1 is SGHTA, CDR2 FQGNSA, per germline. As DNA, the CDR3 is TGTGCCAGCAGCCCCGGACATAGCTCCTACGAGCAGTACTTC. Translating it yields CASSPGHSSYEQYF. The entire variable domain, with the rest obtained from reference TRBV7-2 and TRBJ2-7, is as follows: GAGVSQSPSNKVTEKGKDVELRCDPISGHTALYWYRQSLGQGLEFLIYFQGNSAPDKSGLPSDRFSAERTGGSVSTLTIQRTQQEDSAVYLCASSPGHSSYEQYFGPGTRLTVT.

CDR3 protein: CSARDFGDAQDTQYF. As DNA, the CDR3 is TGCAGTGCTAGAGATTTCGGGGACGCACAAGATACGCAGTATTTT. The chain employs TRBV20-1 and TRBJ2-3, with D perhaps given as TRBD1 or TRBD2 (5 bases each). CDR3 length: 15 residues. Trimming shortened V by 0 bases and J by 5 bases, and 15 bases separated the two germline ends. Germline V gene lookup returns CDR1 DFQATT and CDR2 SNEGSKA (reference sequence).

This clonotype appeared a few times. The gene calls are TRBV20-1 and TRBJ1-1; no firm D call. This CDR3 spans 12 amino acids. Germline assignment: CDR1 DFQATT and CDR2 SNEGSKA (reference sequence). The CDR3 DNA follows: TGCAGCGCCACCGTGGCGAACACTGAAGCTTTCTTT. Amino acid sequence: CSATVANTEAFF.

The chain links TRBV4-1 to TRBJ1-2, with D uncertain. Trimming cost V 1 base and J 6 bases, with 15 bases left between them. The CDR3 is 15 residues long. Germline CDR1 is MGHRA and CDR2 is YSYEKL. Written as DNA, the CDR3 is TGCGCCAGCAGCCAAGCTATCCTGACCGGCCATGGCTACACCTTC. It yields the protein CASSQAILTGHGYTF.

The chain recombines TRBV6-5 with TRBJ2-7; 12 nucleotides align to TRBD2. With 0 bases clipped from V and 2 bases from J, the junction kept 5 bases outside the gene matches. The CDR3 has 17 residues. Germline V gives CDR1 MNHEY, CDR2 SVGAGI. The CDR3 region has the DNA TGTGCCAGCAGTTACTCGGGACGACTAGCGGGAGCCTACGAGCAGTACTTC. It specifies CASSYSGRLAGAYEQYF.

This clonotype was seen a handful of times. The rearrangement joins TRBV7-2 to TRBJ2-7; tentative D call: TRBD1 (6 bases). Germline V gene lookup returns CDR1 SGHTA and CDR2 FQGNSA. Deletions cut 5 bases from V and 3 bases from J, with 14 bases between. This CDR3 spans 14 amino acids. CDR3 nucleotides: TGTGCCAGCAGCACAATAGGGGGATTCTACGAGCAGTACTTC. Amino acids: CASSTIGGFYEQYF.

The chain combines TRBV7-2 with TRBJ1-5, with D perhaps TRBD1 (6 bases). The CDR3 contains 15 residues. CDR1 and CDR2 (germline): SGHTA, FQGNSA. The V end was cut by 0 bases, the J end by 7 bases, with 13 bases between. In DNA form, the CDR3 reads TGTGCCAGCAGCTTAGCGGTGGGGGCTGACCAGCCCCAGCATTTT. Protein sequence: CASSLAVGADQPQHF.

About this clonotype: Just one base apart from a much larger clone, this may be a read error. This chain links TRBV12-3 or TRBV12-4 with TRBJ2-1; 10 bases are a match to TRBD1. The CDR3 extends over 15 amino acids. J was trimmed by 13 bases and V by 5 bases; bases with no gene match: 14. For the CDR3, the DNA is TGTGCCAGCAGTCCGGGACAGGGGACCGGGGAGACCCAGTTCTTC. This translates into CASSPGQGTGETQFF.

In this sample, this clonotype turned up many times. The rearrangement joins TRBV7-2 to TRBJ1-6, with 8 bases matching TRBD1. J lost 7 bases, V lost 1 base, and 3 bases had no gene match. The V gene's germline CDR1 is SGHTA and CDR2 FQGNSA. The CDR3 runs to 15 residues. CDR3 coding DNA: TGTGCCAGCAGCTTAGACAGGGGGATGAATTCACCCCTCCACTTT. Translation: CASSLDRGMNSPLHF. Filled out from reference TRBV7-2 and TRBJ1-6, the complete variable domain reads GAGVSQSPSNKVTEKGKDVELRCDPISGHTALYWYRQSLGQGLEFLIYFQGNSAPDKSGLPSDRFSAERTGGSVSTLTIQRTQQEDSAVYLCASSLDRGMNSPLHFGNGTRLTVT.

V and J are TRBV6-2 or TRBV6-3 and TRBJ1-1, with D tentatively TRBD1 (5 bases). The CDR3 has 14 amino acids. Germline loops: CDR1 MNHEY, CDR2 SVGEGT. Trimming cost V 11 bases and J 6 bases, with 22 bases left between them. The chain's CDR3 is CAGAPRQGLPEAFF. The CDR3 DNA is TGTGCCGGCGCTCCGAGGCAGGGTCTGCCTGAAGCTTTCTTT.

The chain links TRBV29-1 to TRBJ2-7, with 8 positions matching TRBD1. J was trimmed by 7 bases and V by 7 bases; bases with no gene match: 15. The length of the CDR3 is 14 residues. Germline CDR1 is SQVTM and CDR2 is ANQGSEA. CDR3: CSAPDRGPYNEQYF. In DNA form, the CDR3 reads TGCAGCGCTCCCGACAGGGGACCCTACAATGAGCAGTACTTC.

Only a few counts were recorded for this clonotype. The chain recombines TRBV12-3 or TRBV12-4 with TRBJ1-2; 7 positions match TRBD1. V shed 6 bases and J 4 bases; nucleotides not matched to a gene: 11. CDR3 length: 15 amino acids. Here the CDR3 reads CASSTGQVGSYGYTF. CDR3 coding DNA: TGTGCCAGCAGCACCGGACAGGTTGGGTCCTATGGCTACACCTTC.

The V call is TRBV20-1, the J call TRBJ2-1, with D perhaps matching TRBD1 (5 bases). The V gene lost 7 bases and the J gene lost 10 bases, with 17 bases spanning the gap. CDR1 DFQATT and CDR2 SNEGSKA come from the germline V gene (reference sequence). The CDR3 runs 12 residues. Written as DNA, the CDR3 is TGCAGTGGCGCGCAAACAGGTATCGAGCAGTTCTTC. This encodes CSGAQTGIEQFF.

This clonotype has only a few counts. The chain links TRBV29-1 to TRBJ1-2; 7 bases match TRBD1. Per germline, CDR1 SQVTM and CDR2 ANQGSEA. CDR3 length: 15 residues. With 5 bases clipped from V and 3 bases from J, the junction kept 12 bases outside the gene matches. The DNA for the CDR3 is TGCAGCGTTCCCCGCCGACCCGACAGGGACTATGGCTACACCTTC. Its protein is CSVPRRPDRDYGYTF.

The gene calls are TRBV7-3 and TRBJ2-1; D gene uncertain. Trimming stripped 3 bases from V and 5 bases from J, with 14 bases between. CDR3 size: 15 residues. The germline gives CDR1 SGHTA, CDR2 FQGTGA. CDR3 protein: CASSFGSVGHNEQFF. As DNA, the CDR3 is TGTGCCAGCAGCTTCGGATCAGTTGGCCACAATGAGCAGTTCTTC.

This chain joins TRBV10-3 and TRBJ1-2; 7 nucleotides align to TRBD1. The V gene end was trimmed by 10 bases and the J gene end by 1 base; junction bases not matched to a gene: 6. CDR3 length: 13 amino acids. In germline, CDR1 is ENHRY, CDR2 SYGVKD. CDR3 sequence: CATGGTVNYGYTF. CDR3 sequence (DNA): TGTGCCACCGGGGGGACAGTTAACTATGGCTACACCTTC.

Only a few counts were recorded for this clonotype. One end of the junction does not line up with germline, which may come from a read error. The rearrangement links TRBV7-7 to TRBJ2-7, with 10 nucleotides matching TRBD2. CDR3 size: 18 residues. The germline CDR1 and CDR2 sequences are SSHAT and FNYEAQ (reference sequence). CDR3 residues: CASNTTGQRLAGPGEQYF. The CDR3 nucleotides read TGTGCTAGCAACACGACAGGGCAACGACTAGCGGGTCCGGGGGAGCAGTACTTC.

This clonotype has a handful of counts. The chain recombines TRBV5-5 with TRBJ2-1, with 12 bases matching TRBD2. CDR3 length: 16 amino acids. Per the germline V gene, CDR1 is SGHKS and CDR2 is YYEKEE (reference sequence). V shed 0 bases and J 6 bases; nucleotides not matched to a gene: 4. CDR3 sequence: CASSLAPTSGSNEQFF. The CDR3, as DNA: TGTGCCAGCAGCTTGGCCCCGACTAGCGGGAGCAATGAGCAGTTCTTC.

The V and J genes are TRBV12-3 or TRBV12-4 and TRBJ2-7, with 7 bases aligning to TRBD1. With 7 bases clipped from V and 1 base from J, the junction kept 7 bases outside the gene matches. The CDR3 length is 14 residues. CDR3 sequence: CASTWTGISYEQYF. In DNA, the CDR3 is TGTGCCAGCACCTGGACAGGTATATCCTACGAGCAGTACTTC.